This section outlines one TCR beta chain sequence together with its context. Its antigen is still unknown. The sample holds no much larger clone one base away, and base qualities are not on file. The record originates from a study of cytomegalovirus exposure and HLA in healthy donors (dated by TCRdb to between 2016 and 2019). Looking at the study overall: In an earlier analysis of roughly 590 of the donors, under 300 Gb of sequence data and 117 million unique TCR beta sequences from some 170 million T cells were reported. The T cell repertoires of around 670 subjects were profiled by immunosequencing and related to cytomegalovirus serostatus. The study combined high-throughput TCR immunosequencing, statistical association of individual TCRs with disease status, and machine learning to predict cytomegalovirus infection status. Along with the roughly 670-subject first cohort, a separate validation cohort of approximately 110 different subjects was used. In a later analysis, previously published TCR beta repertoires from 550 to 750 donors were re-analyzed and high-resolution HLA genotyping was added so that TCR occurrence patterns could be studied. The number of typed donors differed by locus: about 629-630 for A, B, C, DRB1 and DQB1; about 520 for DQA1; roughly 600 for DPA1; and roughly 490 for DPB1. The study aimed to test whether cataloging public T cell receptors could reveal signatures of past pathogen exposure. Donor age, sex, ethnicity and CMV serostatus were compiled alongside the repertoire data. A few DR-DQ haplotypes were treated as single units for association and clustering because of strong linkage in the cohort. In a later genetic analysis, genome-wide SNP genotypes for about three fifths of the 666 donors were used, and that subset was treated as a discovery cohort. Every discovery cohort repertoire had been produced on one sequencing platform. The later analysis used no new phenotypic data to find candidate immune exposures, relying instead on TCR beta sequences and their occurrence across donors. HLA typing included class I and class II loci at four-digit resolution. Across about 370 genotyped donors of the cohort, an average of approximately 200,000 unique TCR beta nucleotide sequences per donor were sequenced, and around 19% of those sequences were non-productive. An early release that covered about 600 HLA-typed donors contained around 300 gigabases of sequencing data and around 85 million unique TCR sequences. The genetic ancestry cluster associated with self-reported Caucasian donors included 65% to 90% of the 300 to 450 genotyped donors. An earlier analysis of roughly 580 of the donors used high-throughput TCR beta sequencing to judge whether each TCR beta V gene segment behaved as functional or pseudogenic. Findings and caveats that apply to the study as a whole: The study listed around 160 TCR beta chains as associated with cytomegalovirus. A later analysis reported that several top co-occurrence clusters appeared linked to parvovirus B19, influenza, CMV and Epstein-Barr virus. Only TCR beta chains were sequenced in this cohort, and the absence of alpha or paired-chain data limited detectable features. While some public TCRs were present in many individuals, most TCR sequences turned up only very rarely across donors. In a later analysis, about 16,000 TCR beta sequences were associated with specific HLA alleles at a false discovery rate of 0.05. A group of highly shared sequence variants was considered likely to be a technical artifact of the sequencing pipeline. A later genetic analysis reported fewer N-insertions in productive TCRs among donors in an Asian-associated ancestry cluster than the roughly 620-donor mean. Assigning TCR associations to individual alleles was difficult when HLA alleles, especially DR and DQ, strongly co-occurred. Sequencing depth was assumed to be roughly uniform across donors in the presence/absence analyses, though that assumption may not hold. In a later analysis, the rate of TCR association differed among HLA loci, with DRB1 alleles having the most associated TCRs and HLA-C alleles having the fewest. A later analysis found that HLA-associated TCR beta chains were more clonally expanded and had lower generation probabilities than equally common non-associated chains. Over 15 rarely observed V segments, including chromosome 9 orphons, were excluded from the earlier analysis of just under 600 of the donors because counts were too low. A further reported finding was that TCR beta sequences accurately predicted the HLA-A and HLA-B alleles for most subjects in the first cohort. Broadly in line with IMGT annotations, most TCR beta V segments showed up in productive rearrangements about 87% or about 30% of the time in an earlier analysis of several hundred of the donors. Correlated functional status among segregating V segments might be attributable to linkage disequilibrium, but an unknown experimental factor could not be ruled out. A few of the identified cytomegalovirus-associated TCR beta chains were confirmed in vitro to be specific for cytomegalovirus antigens. Most CMV-associated TCR beta chains appeared to be HLA-restricted in a later analysis, and the HLA associations seemed to be driven largely by CMV exposure. Because HLA typing was missing for some donors at each locus, association tests included only the typed subset. Because the 87-base-pair reads could not distinguish some IMGT-functional V segments, including TRBV6-2 and TRBV6-3, those segments were excluded. V-gene and J-gene trimming of TCR beta chains was associated with a missense DCLRE1C variant in a later genetic analysis, and the association was replicated in an independent cohort. The only immune exposure information available for the cohort was CMV serostatus. The classifier was reported to diagnose cytomegalovirus status with high specificity and sensitivity in both the original cohort and the validation cohort. According to the authors, the approach could potentially be generalized to other disease states and immunological phenotypes.

In total, approximately 610 healthy bone marrow donors made up the cohort. At the time of sampling, all cohort members were nominally healthy, though unrecorded immune exposures were likely present. The donor tested CMV seropositive, placing the donor among the 289 seropositive members of the cohort. Each donor provided a peripheral blood sample, and peripheral blood mononuclear cells were used for TCR beta sequencing. The Qiagen DNeasy Blood Extraction Kit was used to extract genomic DNA from the blood cell samples. Libraries were built with the immunoSEQ multiplex PCR assay. For the multiplex PCR, a mixture combining 60 forward primers for TCR Vbeta segments and 13 reverse primers for TCR Jbeta segments was used. A multiplex PCR assay on genomic DNA amplified the CDR3 region of rearranged TCR beta genes. On the Illumina HiSeq System, the amplified TCR beta libraries were sequenced as 87-base-pair reads. The study's own analysis went as follows. A later analysis counted 65 million to 90 million unique TCR beta chains across the 666 repertoires, and roughly 11 million of these chains were shared by at least two donors. A nearest-neighbor algorithm error-corrected the raw reads and collapsed the reads into unique sequences, merging closely related sequences to remove PCR and sequencing errors. Alignment of CDR3 sequences to IMGT reference sequences was used to assign V, D and J gene segments. For a sequence to be retained, a match of at least six nucleotides was required to both a V gene segment and a J gene segment. A rearrangement counted as productive if the CDR3 had no stop codons and remained in frame with V and J, and every other rearrangement counted as non-productive. CDR3 was defined by IMGT convention, running from the second conserved V-encoded cysteine to the conserved J-encoded phenylalanine. Sequences without an unambiguous match to a single V gene segment were excluded from the earlier analysis of 450 to 750 of the donors. An earlier analysis of approximately 590 of the donors classified V segments as functional when productive rearrangements were above 56.7% and as segregating when the standard deviation between donors was above 5%. A statistical classification framework was developed to diagnose cytomegalovirus status using the catalog of TCR beta chain sequences. V and J gene assignment, in a later analysis, came from comparing TCR nucleotide sequences with IMGT/GENE-DB human TR gene sequences. In a later analysis, CDR3 sequences and most-parsimonious VDJ recombination scenarios were assigned using the TCRdist pipeline. In a later analysis, every TCR beta chain was defined by the combination of its CDR3 amino acid sequence and its V-gene family, and reads without a unique V-gene family were dropped. To address suspected cross-contamination and a sequencing artifact, a later analysis removed 550 to 750 highly shared, low-generation-probability nucleotide sequences. For each public chain, a later analysis derived a clonal expansion index from normalized ranks of inferred template counts within each repertoire. A later analysis computed generation probabilities with a VDJ recombination model fitted to out-of-frame rearrangements, and checked the results against IGoR. In a later analysis, TCR-TCR, TCR-HLA and TCR-CMV co-occurrence was scored with hypergeometric tests, and a repertoire-size bias correction was applied to TCR pairs. A later analysis estimated false discovery rates by permuting HLA or CMV assignments 20 times. A later analysis grouped co-occurring TCRs with DBSCAN, adding TCRdist sequence similarity when clustering within HLA-allele-positive subsets. For co-occurrence clustering, repertoires with fewer than 30,000 or more than 120,000 public chains were excluded, along with about five repertoires with anomalous nucleotide sharing. As stored in TCRdb, this immuneACCESS dataset retains in-frame rearrangements with V and J assigned. A fraction of the clones does not appear; measured against another copy, unresolved V genes explain less than half of the discrepancy, and the remainder lacks a known reason. The D gene and trimming were derived from the DNA, and the V and J assignments and clone size from that table. This sample lists about 70,000 clones; approximately 92% were detected once. The ten largest clones take up over 10% of the sample.

The CDR3 spans 15 residues, from the cysteine through the phenylalanine. CDR3 DNA is the only sequence kept; it has 45 bases, read in frame from the first base. CDR1 MDHEN and CDR2 SYDVKM were looked up in the germline V gene. V gives up 7 bases and J gives up 2 bases, and the segment between their germline ends measures 16 bases. This sequence was found in a woman under 40 in good health and CMV-seropositive. The chain is encoded by TRBV28 joined to TRBJ2-3; TRBD1 is a weak D gene call, 6 bases matching. Sequenced: PBMCs. Read as DNA, the sequence is TGTGCCAGCAATAACGGTGACAGGATCACAGATACGCAGTATTTT. It specifies CASNNGDRITDTQYF.